The clone carrying this T cell receptor (beta chain) was seen a handful of times. The CDR3 loop spans 15 amino acids. V was pared by 2 bases and J by 6 bases, with 6 bases of the junction left unmatched. Germline assignment: CDR1 MDHEN and CDR2 SYDVKM. PCR was performed a second time for about 7 to 11 cycles using a sample-barcoded 5' primer and a J-beta primer mix. TCRdb called the 5' RACE reads again in MiXCR, with one record for every CDR3 protein. The table lists hundreds of thousands of distinct CDR3 sequences, more than 20% of them singletons, with 3% to 4.5% in the top ten. The sample originates from a study of blood T cells in healthy people across ages.

The sequence was collected from a man in his sixties or seventies in good health. Sequencing was done on a sample of blood. V usage is TRBV28 and J usage is TRBJ2-4, with 8 bases aligning to TRBD2. CDR3 coding DNA: TGTGCCAGCAGTTTAGGTGGGCTAGCGGGAAACATTCAGTACTTC. Translation gives CASSLGGLAGNIQYF.